A selection of T cell receptor beta chains follows, all from one sample in a study of tumor-infiltrating lymphocytes in primary liver carcinoma. TCRdb used MiXCR to reprocess the multiplex PCR reads, holding one entry per CDR3 protein. The sample shows approximately 79,000 distinct CDR3 sequences, over 60% of them seen only once. What was sequenced was liver tumor tissue from sampling region 4. These receptors all stem from a man in his forties with primary liver carcinoma and hepatitis B virus infection. CDR3s include the opening cysteine and the closing phenylalanine or tryptophan. The D gene is left open where the match is weak. For some rows the clone size is stated as once, few or many, or as a class when expanded; others skip it.

TRBD1	few	TRBJ2-3	TRBV5-1	CASSFLGTGIPDTRYF	TGCGCCAGCAGCTTTCTAGGGACAGGGATCCCAGATACGCGGTATTTT
TRBD1	.	TRBJ2-5	TRBV11-3	CASRPGTVHGTQYF	TGTGCCAGCAGGCCCGGGACAGTGCATGGTACCCAGTATTTC
TRBD2	.	TRBJ2-3	TRBV11-1	CASNLGTSAQTDTQYF	TGTGCCAGCAACCTCGGGACTAGCGCACAAACTGATACGCAGTATTTT
.	medium-sized	TRBJ2-7	TRBV4-2	CASSHLLAYEQYF	TGTGCCAGCAGCCATCTTCTGGCCTACGAGCAGTACTTC
.	.	TRBJ2-1	TRBV7-9	CAISLVDEQFF	TGCGCCATCAGCTTAGTGGATGAGCAGTTCTTC
TRBD1	.	TRBJ2-3	TRBV6-5	CASSYQDRSTDTQYF	TGTGCCAGCAGTTACCAGGACAGGTCCACGGATACGCAGTATTTT
TRBD2	.	TRBJ2-7	TRBV7-8	CTSSLFRGGTRGSEQYF	TGTACCAGCAGCTTATTTCGCGGGGGGACTAGGGGAAGCGAACAGTACTTC
.	.	TRBJ2-7	TRBV10-2	CAGSESSGYAYDQYF	TGCGCCGGCAGTGAGTCTTCGGGTTATGCCTACGATCAGTACTTC
.	medium-sized	TRBJ2-3	TRBV11-2	CASSFDRPPDTQYF	TGTGCCAGCAGCTTCGACAGACCCCCGGATACGCAGTATTTT
.	.	TRBJ2-2	TRBV12-3/TRBV12-4	CASSLQGANNGELFF	TGTGCCAGCAGTTTACAAGGGGCGAACAACGGGGAGCTGTTTTTT
.	many	TRBJ2-7	TRBV6-6	CASSPLDHEQYF	TGTGCCAGCAGTCCGCTAGACCACGAGCAGTACTTC
.	.	TRBJ2-5	TRBV5-4	CVSMDRPEETQYF	TGTGTCAGCATGGATAGGCCCGAGGAGACCCAGTACTTC
TRBD2	few	TRBJ2-1	TRBV4-3	CASSLNSGSSSEQFF	TGCGCCAGCAGCCTAAATAGCGGGAGTAGTAGTGAGCAGTTCTTC
TRBD2	.	TRBJ2-1	TRBV7-3	CASSPGGAGGTYNEQFF	TGTGCCAGCAGCCCCGGAGGAGCGGGAGGAACCTACAATGAGCAGTTCTTC
.	.	TRBJ1-1	TRBV12-3/TRBV12-4	CASSVQSAGDTEAFF	TGTGCCAGTAGTGTTCAGTCAGCGGGTGACACTGAAGCTTTCTTT
TRBD1	many	TRBJ2-7	TRBV19	CASSASIPGTGSYEQYF	TGTGCCAGTAGTGCTAGCATTCCCGGGACAGGTTCCTACGAGCAGTACTTC
.	many	TRBJ1-6	TRBV10-3	CAISEGIDNSPLHF	TGTGCCATCAGTGAGGGTATCGACAATTCACCCCTCCACTTT
TRBD2	medium-sized	TRBJ2-5	TRBV11-2	CASRGTSGRLWETQYF	TGTGCCAGCAGGGGGACTAGCGGGCGCCTTTGGGAGACCCAGTACTTC
.	many	TRBJ2-6	TRBV6-5	CASSYSEGLGANVLTF	TGTGCCAGCAGTTACTCCGAGGGTCTTGGGGCCAACGTCCTGACTTTC
.	.	TRBJ2-3	TRBV11-2	CATILVERNTQYF	TGTGCCACCATTTTAGTCGAGCGGAATACGCAGTATTTT
TRBD1	few	TRBJ2-7	TRBV29-1	CSVVWQGATYEQYF	TGCAGCGTTGTCTGGCAGGGGGCGACCTACGAGCAGTACTTC
TRBD1	.	TRBJ2-5	TRBV25-1	CASRGGQEETQYF	TGTGCCAGCAGGGGGGGACAGGAAGAGACCCAGTACTTC
.	many	TRBJ2-3	TRBV28	CASSFGGALGSDTQYF	TGTGCCAGCAGTTTTGGAGGGGCGCTAGGTTCAGATACGCAGTATTTT
.	.	TRBJ2-4	TRBV28	CATKYNQGTKNIQYF	TGTGCCACCAAGTACAACCAGGGGACCAAAAACATTCAGTACTTC
.	.	TRBJ2-3	TRBV4-1	CASNQDILALDMQYF	TGCGCCAGCAACCAAGATATACTAGCTTTGGATATGCAGTATTTT
.	once	TRBJ1-2	TRBV29-1	CSVEDRPTNYGYTF	TGCAGCGTTGAAGATAGGCCCACGAACTATGGCTACACATTC
.	.	TRBJ2-3	TRBV30	CAWNVQSDGGMQYF	TGTGCCTGGAATGTACAATCCGATGGGGGTATGCAGTATTTT
.	.	TRBJ2-4	TRBV20-1	CSAVATLNIEYF	TGCAGTGCGGTAGCGACTCTAAACATTGAGTACTTC
TRBD2	.	TRBJ2-1	TRBV5-1	CASSLVGLEGSGGEQFF	TGCGCCAGCAGCTTAGTAGGACTAGAGGGATCCGGGGGTGAGCAGTTCTTC
.	once	TRBJ1-1	TRBV6-6	CTISYGSAVNTEAFF	TGTACCATCAGTTACGGGTCTGCCGTCAACACTGAAGCTTTCTTT
.	many	TRBJ2-7	TRBV28	CASSRIGGVESGQYF	TGTGCCAGCAGCCGTATAGGAGGGGTTGAATCAGGGCAGTACTTC
.	.	TRBJ2-7	TRBV12-3/TRBV12-4	CASSSLAYEQYF	TGTGCCAGCAGTTCATTAGCCTACGAGCAGTACTTC
TRBD2	.	TRBJ2-2	TRBV28	CASSLGLAGVPGELFF	TGTGCCAGCAGTTTAGGACTAGCGGGAGTGCCCGGGGAGCTGTTTTTT
TRBD1	.	TRBJ1-1	TRBV11-2	CVSSRMRGQEFGTEAFF	TGTGTCAGCAGCCGAATGAGGGGACAGGAGTTCGGCACTGAAGCTTTCTTT
TRBD2	.	TRBJ2-1	TRBV29-1	CSVGGLAENEQFF	TGCAGTGTTGGGGGACTAGCGGAGAATGAGCAGTTCTTC
.	.	TRBJ1-3	TRBV11-2	CASVHAAGNTIYF	TGTGCCTCAGTCCATGCAGCTGGAAACACCATATATTTT
.	.	TRBJ2-2	TRBV29-1	CGAWRVNTGELYF	TGTGGTGCGTGGCGGGTAAACACCGGGGAGCTGTATTTT
.	.	TRBJ2-7	TRBV12-3/TRBV12-4	CASCLGAVEEYF	TGTGCCAGCTGTTTGGGAGCTGTCGAGGAGTACTTC
.	.	TRBJ2-2	TRBV7-8	CANSLTPNTGELFF	TGTGCCAACAGCTTAACTCCAAACACCGGCGAGCTGTTTTTT
.	many	TRBJ1-5	TRBV10-3	CAISGGQPEGPQHF	TGTGCCATCAGTGGAGGACAGCCCGAGGGGCCCCAGCATTTT
.	.	TRBJ2-4	TRBV29-1	CSVDVKGQPYF	TGCAGCGTTGACGTGAAGGGCCAGCCATACTTC
.	.	TRBJ2-3	TRBV28	CVSSSREGKLADTQYF	TGTGTCAGCAGTTCCCGAGAGGGTAAACTGGCAGATACGCAGTATTTT
TRBD2	once	TRBJ2-7	TRBV11-2	CAGSFPGLGIHEQHF	TGTGCCGGTAGCTTCCCGGGACTAGGGATCCACGAGCAGCACTTC
TRBD2	many	TRBJ2-2	TRBV2	CASSDLAGETGGELFF	TGTGCCAGCAGTGATCTAGCGGGAGAAACCGGCGGGGAGCTGTTTTTT
.	.	TRBJ2-2	TRBV10-1	CASSGSSQYTGKLFF	TGCGCCAGCAGTGGGTCATCGCAGTACACCGGGAAGCTGTTTTTT
TRBD1	.	TRBJ2-7	TRBV6-5	CASSSSRDRVEQYF	TGTGCAAGCAGTTCATCCCGGGACAGGGTGGAGCAATACTTC
TRBD1	once	TRBJ2-7	TRBV6-5	CTSNKSGTGDSYEQYF	TGTACCAGCAATAAGTCCGGGACAGGGGATTCCTACGAGCAGTACTTC
.	.	TRBJ2-1	TRBV29-1	CSVEGGSSEGPFVNEQFF	TGCAGCGTTGAAGGGGGATCTAGCGAGGGACCCTTTGTCAATGAGCAGTTCTTC